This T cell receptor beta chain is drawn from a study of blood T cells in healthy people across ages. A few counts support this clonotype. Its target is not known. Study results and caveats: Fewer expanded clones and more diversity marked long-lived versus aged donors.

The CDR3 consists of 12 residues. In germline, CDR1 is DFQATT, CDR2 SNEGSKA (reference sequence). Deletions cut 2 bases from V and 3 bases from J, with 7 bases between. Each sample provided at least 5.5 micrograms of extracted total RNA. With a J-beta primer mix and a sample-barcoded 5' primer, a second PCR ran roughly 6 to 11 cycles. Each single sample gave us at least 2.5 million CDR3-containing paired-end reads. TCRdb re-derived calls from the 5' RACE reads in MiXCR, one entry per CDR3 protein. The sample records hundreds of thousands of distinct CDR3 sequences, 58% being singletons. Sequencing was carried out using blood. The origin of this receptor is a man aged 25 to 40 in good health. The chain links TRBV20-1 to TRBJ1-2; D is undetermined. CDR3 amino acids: CSARKDYYGYTF. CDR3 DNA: TGCAGTGCTAGAAAGGACTACTATGGCTACACCTTC.